Shown below are 17 T cell receptor beta chains from a single sample sequenced in a study of T cells after yellow fever vaccination. TCRdb analysed the 5' RACE reads with MiXCR anew, one entry per CDR3 protein. The table includes some 200,000 distinct CDR3 sequences, about 10% detected once. Material: CD8+ T cells sorted from PBMCs, obtained 15 days after the yellow fever booster vaccination. The source is a man aged 18 to 29 who received the YFV17D yellow fever vaccine.

This clonotype was counted between two and nine times. CDR3 region: CASSQSGGVGTDTQYF. CDR3 nucleotide sequence: TGTGCCAGCAGCCAATCGGGAGGGGTAGGCACAGATACGCAGTATTTT. V is TRBV16 and J is TRBJ2-3; 7 bases match TRBD2. The CDR3 loop spans 16 amino acids. CDR1 is KGHSY, CDR2 FQNENV, per germline. The junction had 4 bases not matched to a gene; V was cut back by 0 bases and J by 1 base.

The rearrangement uses TRBV2 and TRBJ2-1; D is uncertain. Trimming removed 8 bases from V and 8 bases from J, with 10 bases in between. The CDR3 extends over 11 amino acids. Germline-derived CDR1 and CDR2 are SNHLY and FYNNEI. The CDR3 sequence: CASVVPYEQFF. In DNA form, the CDR3 reads TGTGCCAGCGTCGTCCCCTATGAGCAGTTCTTC. Complete variable domain (other parts from reference TRBV2 and TRBJ2-1): EPEVTQTPSHQVTQMGQEVILRCVPISNHLYFYWYRQILGQKVEFLVSFYNNEISEKSEIFDDQFSVERPDGSNFTLKIRSTKLEDSAMYFCASVVPYEQFFGPGTRLTVL.

Ten or more counts support this clonotype. This chain joins TRBV5-1 and TRBJ2-7; 9 nucleotides align to TRBD1. Germline V gene lookup returns CDR1 SGHRS and CDR2 YFSETQ. The CDR3 is 15 amino acids. The J segment lost 2 bases and the V segment lost 4 bases, leaving 7 bases of the junction unmatched. The CDR3 here is CASSPGTGPTYEQYV. Written as DNA, the CDR3 is TGCGCCAGCAGCCCCGGGACAGGGCCTACCTACGAGCAGTACGTC.

The chain uses TRBV5-1 and TRBJ1-2; tentatively, D is TRBD1 (5 bases). Per germline, CDR1 SGHRS and CDR2 YFSETQ. CDR3 length: 17 amino acids. Trimming removed 5 bases at V and 2 bases at J, with 22 bases between. The CDR3 reads CASRDAIRDALNYGYTF. The CDR3 DNA is TGCGCCAGCAGGGATGCAATACGGGACGCCTTAAACTATGGCTACACCTTC.

The V call is TRBV7-2, the J call TRBJ2-3; TRBD2 aligns across 10 bases. V shed 2 bases and J 0 bases; nucleotides not matched to a gene: 2. Germline CDR1 is SGHTA and CDR2 is FQGNSA. The CDR3 has 16 amino acids. CDR3 nucleotides: TGTGCCAGCAGCTTAAAGCGGGGGGGGAGCACAGATACGCAGTATTTT. This encodes CASSLKRGGSTDTQYF.

This clonotype was counted at least ten times. This chain links TRBV20-1 with TRBJ2-2, with D possibly matching TRBD1 (5 bases). Trimming took 6 bases from V and 3 from J, leaving 11 bases between them. The CDR3 is 13 residues long. CDR1 and CDR2 (germline): DFQATT, SNEGSKA (reference sequence). Written as DNA, the CDR3 is TGCAGTGCAAAGACAGCCGACACCGGGGAGCTGTTTTTT. Translating gives CSAKTADTGELFF.

The chain links TRBV5-6 to TRBJ1-2, with D perhaps TRBD1 (6 bases). Germline V lookup: CDR1 SGHDT, CDR2 YYEEEE. CDR3 length: 14 residues. V was cut by 6 bases and J by 4 bases, with 16 bases left in between. The CDR3 loop reads CASKRGGQGYGYTF. CDR3 coding DNA: TGTGCCAGCAAACGCGGGGGGCAGGGCTATGGCTACACCTTC.

The rearrangement joins TRBV12-3 or TRBV12-4 to TRBJ2-2; D uncertain. The CDR3 is 12 residues long. Trimming left V 5 bases short and J 7 bases short, with 8 bases between. CDR3 residues: CASSLRIGELFF. The DNA for the CDR3 is TGTGCCAGCAGTCTAAGGATCGGGGAGCTGTTTTTT.

The sample holds a few counts of this clonotype. The chain links TRBV27 to TRBJ2-3; 12 nucleotides align to TRBD2. The CDR3 sequence is 15 residues long. J gave up 4 bases and V 2 bases, and 1 base lay outside the gene matches. CDR1 and CDR2 from the germline V gene are MNHEY and SMNVEV (reference sequence). The CDR3 sequence is CASSLGLAGSDTQYF. CDR3 coding DNA: TGTGCCAGCAGTTTAGGACTAGCGGGGTCAGATACGCAGTATTTT.

The V gene is TRBV27, the J gene TRBJ1-5; D is unclear. Trimming removed 6 bases at V and 5 bases at J, with 17 bases between. From germline, CDR1 is MNHEY and CDR2 SMNVEV (reference sequence). This CDR3 contains 15 residues. The CDR3 bases are TGTGCCAGCAGACCACTCATGACGGCCCATCAGCCCCAGCATTTT. Its translation: CASRPLMTAHQPQHF.

The sample holds a few counts of this clonotype. The chain uses TRBV27 and TRBJ1-1, with 9 nucleotides matching TRBD1. V shed 2 bases and J 0 bases; nucleotides not matched to a gene: 10. This CDR3 is built from 18 residues. From germline, CDR1 is MNHEY and CDR2 SMNVEV (reference sequence). The CDR3 is CASSLQRTGALLNTEAFF. In DNA form, the CDR3 reads TGTGCCAGCAGTTTACAGCGGACAGGGGCTTTATTGAACACTGAAGCTTTCTTT.

In this sample, this clonotype turned up many times. The genes are TRBV4-1 and TRBJ2-7; 8 bases match TRBD1. V lost 3 bases, J lost 6 bases, and 7 bases stayed unmatched. The CDR3 covers 14 residues. CDR1 and CDR2 (germline): MGHRA, YSYEKL. The DNA of the CDR3 is TGCGCCAGCAGCCATCAAGGACAGGGCTCCGAGCAGTACTTC. It yields the protein CASSHQGQGSEQYF.

The table lists this clonotype with a few counts. The V and J genes are TRBV4-3 and TRBJ1-6; D is possibly TRBD1 (6 bases). V dropped 1 base and J dropped 7 bases, with 20 bases sitting between them. Germline loops: CDR1 LGHNA, CDR2 YSLEER. This CDR3 comprises 18 residues. CDR3 in DNA: TGCGCCAGCAGCCAAGCTTGGGGACACCAAATAGAAAATTCACCCCTCCACTTT. Amino acid sequence: CASSQAWGHQIENSPLHF.

The chain links TRBV9 to TRBJ1-1; 8 bases agree with TRBD1. Germline lookup yields CDR1 SGDLS and CDR2 YYNGEE. The ends lost 0 bases at V and 0 bases at J; junction bases unmatched: 4. CDR3 size: 16 residues. CDR3 protein: CASSVAQGALNTEAFF. Written as DNA, the CDR3 is TGTGCCAGCAGCGTAGCCCAGGGGGCGTTGAACACTGAAGCTTTCTTT.

V gene TRBV10-3 combines with J gene TRBJ1-1, with 9 bases aligning to TRBD1. Germline assignment: CDR1 ENHRY and CDR2 SYGVKD. V lost 6 bases and J lost 4; bases outside the gene matches: 6. CDR3 length: 14 residues. The CDR3 region has the DNA TGTGCCATCAGCGGACAGGGGACGGTCACTGAAGCTTTCTTT. Its translation is CAISGQGTVTEAFF.

This clonotype was recorded a few times. J is TRBJ2-7 and V is TRBV4-1; TRBD2 matches at 7 bases. The CDR3 covers 16 residues. Trimming removed 4 bases from V and 0 bases from J; junction bases left unmatched: 9. Germline assignment: CDR1 MGHRA and CDR2 YSYEKL. DNA for the CDR3: TGCGCCAGCAGCCCCTTCTTCGGGGGGAGCTCCTACGAGCAGTACGTC. Translation gives CASSPFFGGSSYEQYV.

The chain combines TRBV6-5 with TRBJ2-5; 12 bases agree with TRBD2. The CDR3 consists of 15 residues. The V and J ends lost 5 bases and 4 bases, in that order; junction bases with no gene match: 5. Germline CDR1 MNHEY, CDR2 SVGAGI. CDR3 sequence reads: CASSPGLAGTETQYF. CDR3 in DNA: TGTGCCAGCAGTCCCGGACTAGCGGGGACAGAGACCCAGTACTTC.